The clone carrying this T cell receptor (beta chain) has only a few counts. Antigen: not known. This sample was included in a study of T cells in Graves' hyperthyroidism and ophthalmopathy. The study, taken as a whole, reports: Blood samples included most of the expanded thyroid clonotypes exceeding 0.001. Stable hyperthyroidism was told apart from ophthalmopathy by a model built on 13 V-J features.

Diagnostic decisions used clinical symptoms, serum thyroxine and TRAb, thyroid ultrasound and orbital computed tomography. The authors took PBMCs from 10 ml fresh peripheral blood. Researchers amplified the TCR beta CDR3 regions from RNA transcripts. When the TCR CDR3 underwent first-round RT-PCR, the HTBI primer set was used. TCRdb itself ran the multiplex PCR reads through MiXCR, one entry per CDR3 protein. The table lists approximately 400,000 distinct CDR3 sequences, around 13% of them singletons, with roughly a fifth in the top ten. Sample: blood. The TCR originated in a woman in her twenties or thirties with Graves' ophthalmopathy.

The CDR3 is CASSWGVSPSHTQYF. CDR3 nucleotide sequence: TGCGCCAGCAGCTGGGGGGTGTCGCCTTCACATACGCAGTATTTT. The chain combines TRBV5-1 with TRBJ2-3; D perhaps matches TRBD2 (6 bases). Germline V gene sequence: CDR1 SGHRS, CDR2 YFSETQ. The CDR3 is 15 amino acids. Trimming stripped 3 bases from V and 7 bases from J, with 18 bases between.